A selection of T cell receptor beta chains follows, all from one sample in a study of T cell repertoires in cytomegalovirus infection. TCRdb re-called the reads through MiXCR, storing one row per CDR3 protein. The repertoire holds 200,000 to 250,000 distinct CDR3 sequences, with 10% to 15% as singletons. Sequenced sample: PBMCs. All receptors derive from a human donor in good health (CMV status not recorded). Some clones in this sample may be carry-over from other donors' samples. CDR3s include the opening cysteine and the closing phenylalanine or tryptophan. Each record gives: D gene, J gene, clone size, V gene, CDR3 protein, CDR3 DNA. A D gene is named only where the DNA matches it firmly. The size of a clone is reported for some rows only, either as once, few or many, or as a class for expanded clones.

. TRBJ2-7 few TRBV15 CATSRDYTYEQYF TGTGCCACCAGCAGAGATTACACCTACGAGCAGTACTTC
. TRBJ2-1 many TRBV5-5 CASSRLGLYNEQFF TGTGCCAGCAGCAGACTAGGCCTTTACAATGAGCAGTTCTTC
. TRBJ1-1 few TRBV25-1 CASSAGGARTEAFF TGTGCCAGCAGTGCCGGAGGGGCGCGGACTGAAGCTTTCTTT
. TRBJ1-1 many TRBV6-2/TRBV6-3 CASSTGLEGAFF TGTGCCAGCAGTACGGGGCTCGAGGGAGCTTTCTTT
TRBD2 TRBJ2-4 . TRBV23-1 CASSQPRRTSGTGGVKNIQYF TGCGCCAGCAGTCAACCGCGCCGGACTAGCGGTACCGGGGGCGTCAAAAACATTCAGTACTTC
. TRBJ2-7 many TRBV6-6 CASSYFEGGEQYF TGTGCCAGCAGCTATTTCGAGGGAGGCGAGCAGTACTTC
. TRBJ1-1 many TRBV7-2 CASSLSPGTSNTEAFF TGTGCCAGCAGCCTTTCCCCCGGGACTTCGAACACTGAAGCTTTCTTT
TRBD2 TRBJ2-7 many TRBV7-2 CASSLSTSGGYAEQYF TGTGCCAGCAGCCTTTCGACTAGCGGTGGTTATGCCGAGCAGTACTTC
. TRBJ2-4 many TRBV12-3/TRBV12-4 CASSLQGAKNIQYF TGTGCCAGCAGTTTGCAAGGAGCCAAAAACATTCAGTACTTC
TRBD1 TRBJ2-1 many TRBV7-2 CASRRRTGDNNEQFF TGTGCCAGCCGCCGCAGGACAGGGGACAACAATGAGCAGTTCTTC
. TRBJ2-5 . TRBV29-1 CSVAPEGTQYF TGCAGCGTTGCACCCGAGGGGACCCAGTACTTC
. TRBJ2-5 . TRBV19 CASSKDGKGYETQYF TGTGCCAGTTCTAAGGACGGCAAAGGGTATGAGACCCAGTACTTC
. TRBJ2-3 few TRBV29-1 CSARGRSTDTQYF TGCAGCGCCCGGGGGCGCAGCACAGATACGCAGTATTTT
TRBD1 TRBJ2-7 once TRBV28 CASRVTGGDYERYF TGTGCCAGCAGGGTGACAGGGGGAGACTACGAGCGGTACTTC
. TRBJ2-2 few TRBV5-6 CASSPPAGELFF TGTGCCAGCAGCCCCCCGGCCGGGGAGCTGTTTTTT
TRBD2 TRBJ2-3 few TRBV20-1 CSAGTSGMLDTQYF TGCAGTGCTGGGACTAGCGGGATGTTGGATACGCAGTATTTT
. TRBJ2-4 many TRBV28 CASSRGQTKNIQYF TGTGCCAGCAGTCGCGGTCAGACCAAAAACATTCAGTACTTC
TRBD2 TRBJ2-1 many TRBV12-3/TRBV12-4 CASSFGLAAHNEQFF TGTGCCAGCAGTTTTGGACTAGCGGCACACAATGAGCAGTTCTTC
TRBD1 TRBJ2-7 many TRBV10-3 CAISWTGEDEQYF TGTGCCATCAGTTGGACAGGGGAGGACGAGCAGTACTTC
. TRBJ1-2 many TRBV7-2 CASSLRGTYGYTF TGTGCCAGCAGCTTAAGGGGAACCTATGGCTACACCTTC
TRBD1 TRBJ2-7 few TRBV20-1 CSAREGQGAGEQYF TGCAGTGCTAGAGAGGGACAGGGGGCAGGTGAGCAGTACTTC
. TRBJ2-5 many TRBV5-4 CASSSKKGQETQYF TGTGCCAGCAGTTCCAAGAAGGGGCAAGAGACCCAGTACTTC
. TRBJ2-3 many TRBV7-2 CASSLAGGGLDTQYF TGTGCCAGCAGCTTAGCGGGGGGCGGATTAGATACGCAGTATTTT
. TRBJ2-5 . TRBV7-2 CASSLGGGTVATQYF TGTGCCAGCAGCTTAGGCGGCGGAACCGTCGCGACCCAGTACTTC
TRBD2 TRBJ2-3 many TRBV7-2 CASSSTSGSRDTQYF TGTGCCAGCAGCTCGACTAGCGGGAGTAGGGATACGCAGTATTTT
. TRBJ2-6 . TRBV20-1 CSARDPLSGANVLTF TGCAGTGCTAGAGATCCCCTCTCTGGGGCCAACGTCCTGACTTTC
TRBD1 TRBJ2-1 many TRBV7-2 CASSPAPGQGGEQFF TGTGCCAGCAGCCCAGCCCCGGGACAGGGGGGTGAGCAGTTCTTC
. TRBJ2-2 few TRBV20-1 CSARVHGELFF TGCAGTGCTAGAGTGCACGGGGAGCTGTTTTTT
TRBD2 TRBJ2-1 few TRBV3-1 CASSQETGGGPNEQFF TGTGCCAGCAGCCAAGAGACGGGGGGGGGGCCAAATGAGCAGTTCTTC
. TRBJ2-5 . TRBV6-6 CASSSSRATLTQGTQYF TGTGCCAGCAGTTCTTCCAGGGCAACCTTGACTCAAGGGACCCAGTACTTC
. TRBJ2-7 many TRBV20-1 CSARESGEQYF TGCAGTGCTAGAGAATCTGGAGAGCAGTACTTC
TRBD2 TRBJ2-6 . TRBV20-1 CSASIGLASPTSSGANVLTF TGCAGTGCTAGTATTGGACTAGCTTCACCCACCTCTTCTGGGGCCAACGTCCTGACTTTC
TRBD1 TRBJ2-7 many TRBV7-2 CASSRRTGGVYEQYF TGTGCCAGCTCCCGCAGGACAGGGGGCGTTTACGAGCAGTACTTC
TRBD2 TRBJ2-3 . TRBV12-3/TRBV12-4 CASTGQAGAADTQYF TGTGCCAGCACCGGTCAGGCGGGAGCGGCAGATACGCAGTATTTT
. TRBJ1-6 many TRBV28 CASTTSTGIVGPLHF TGTGCCAGCACCACTTCGACAGGAATCGTGGGACCCCTCCACTTT
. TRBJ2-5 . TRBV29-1 CSVGLPGRETQYF TGCAGCGTTGGACTCCCCGGCCGAGAGACCCAGTACTTC
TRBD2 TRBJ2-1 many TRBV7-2 CASSSSGGANNEQFF TGTGCCAGCAGCTCTAGCGGGGGGGCTAACAATGAGCAGTTCTTC
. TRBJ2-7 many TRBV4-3 CASSQEKGKGEQYF TGCGCCAGCAGCCAAGAGAAAGGGAAGGGCGAGCAGTACTTC
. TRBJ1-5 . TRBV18 CASSLSGAPEPQHF TGTGCCAGCTCCTTATCCGGGGCCCCAGAGCCCCAGCATTTT
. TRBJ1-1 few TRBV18 CASSPATRRTEAFF TGTGCCAGCTCCCCAGCGACAAGGAGGACTGAAGCTTTCTTT
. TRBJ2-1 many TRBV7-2 CASSFRANNEQFF TGTGCCAGCAGCTTCAGGGCTAACAATGAGCAGTTCTTC
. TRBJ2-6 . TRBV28 CASITGRGANVLTF TGTGCCAGCATTACAGGGAGGGGGGCCAACGTCCTGACTTTC
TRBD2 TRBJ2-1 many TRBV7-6 CASRTAGDREQFF TGTGCCAGCAGAACGGCGGGAGATAGGGAGCAGTTCTTC
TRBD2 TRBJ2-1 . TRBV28 CASRPAGEANNEQFF TGTGCCAGCAGGCCAGCGGGAGAGGCCAACAATGAGCAGTTCTTC
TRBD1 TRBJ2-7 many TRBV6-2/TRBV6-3 CASSYPLGQGSRRGEQYF TGTGCCAGCAGTTACCCCCTCGGACAGGGATCGAGGCGAGGCGAGCAGTACTTC
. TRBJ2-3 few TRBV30 CAWVARTRLNTDTQYF TGTGCCTGGGTTGCCCGGACACGGCTAAACACAGATACGCAGTATTTT
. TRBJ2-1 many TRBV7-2 CASRGGGRTHEQFF TGTGCCAGCAGGGGAGGGGGCAGGACTCATGAGCAGTTCTTC
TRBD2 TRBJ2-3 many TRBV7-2 CASSHNRAGTDTQYF TGTGCCAGCAGCCATAATAGAGCGGGGACAGATACGCAGTATTTT
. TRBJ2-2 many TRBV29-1 CSVESRYGELFF TGCAGCGTTGAGTCCCGCTACGGGGAGCTGTTTTTT
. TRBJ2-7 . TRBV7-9 CASSLGQGGQYF TGTGCCAGCAGCTTAGGACAGGGAGGGCAGTACTTC
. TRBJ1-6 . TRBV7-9 CASSPREMDRPNSPLHF TGTGCCAGCAGCCCCCGAGAAATGGACAGACCAAATTCACCCCTCCACTTT
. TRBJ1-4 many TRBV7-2 CASSPGGGGDEKLFF TGTGCCAGCAGCCCCGGGGGGGGGGGCGATGAAAAACTGTTTTTT
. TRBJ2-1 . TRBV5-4 CASSLLGGKAEQFF TGTGCCAGCAGCTTGCTTGGGGGAAAGGCTGAGCAGTTCTTC
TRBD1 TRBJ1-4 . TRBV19 CASSSGQDGVEKLFF TGTGCCAGTAGTTCGGGACAGGATGGAGTTGAAAAACTGTTTTTT
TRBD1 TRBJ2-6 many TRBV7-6 CASSTRTGRSSGANVLTF TGTGCCAGCAGCACTCGGACAGGCCGATCCTCTGGGGCCAACGTCCTGACTTTC
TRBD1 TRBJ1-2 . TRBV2 CASSEEGGTGRGYTF TGTGCCAGCAGTGAAGAGGGAGGGACAGGAAGAGGCTACACCTTC
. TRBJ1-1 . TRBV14 CASSGPPGAQNTEAFF TGTGCCAGCAGCGGCCCCCCCGGAGCCCAGAACACTGAAGCTTTCTTT